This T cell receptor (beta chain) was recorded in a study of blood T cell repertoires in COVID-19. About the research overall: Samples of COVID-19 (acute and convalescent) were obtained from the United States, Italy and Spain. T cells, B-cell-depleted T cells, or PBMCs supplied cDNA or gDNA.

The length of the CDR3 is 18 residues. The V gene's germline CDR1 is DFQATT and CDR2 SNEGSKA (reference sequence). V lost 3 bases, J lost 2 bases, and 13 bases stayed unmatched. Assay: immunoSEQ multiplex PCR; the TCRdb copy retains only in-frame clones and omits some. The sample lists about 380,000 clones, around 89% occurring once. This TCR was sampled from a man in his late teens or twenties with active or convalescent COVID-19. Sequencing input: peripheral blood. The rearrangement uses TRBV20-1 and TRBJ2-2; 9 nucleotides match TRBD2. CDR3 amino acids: CSASPGGRAFQNTGELFF. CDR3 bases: TGCAGTGCTAGTCCCGGCGGGAGGGCCTTCCAAAACACCGGGGAGCTGTTTTTT.